Shown below are 27 T cell receptor beta chains from a single sample sequenced in a study of blood T cells in healthy people across ages. Together with a sample-barcoded 5' primer, a J-beta primer mix was included in a second PCR lasting about 6 to 12 cycles. From the 5' RACE reads, TCRdb called clonotypes with MiXCR, one entry per CDR3 protein. The data show over 600,000 distinct CDR3 sequences, approximately 40% seen once. Sequencing was performed on blood. The receptors shown here come from a man older than 75 in good health.

The chain recombines TRBV20-1 with TRBJ2-1; D tentatively fits TRBD1 or TRBD2 (5 bases each). There are 14 residues in the CDR3. The germline V and J ends were trimmed by 5 bases and 2 bases, with 13 bases remaining between them. Germline loops: CDR1 DFQATT, CDR2 SNEGSKA (reference sequence). The CDR3, as DNA: TGCAGTGCTGCCCCGGGACGAACCTACAATGAGCAGTTCTTC. Residues: CSAAPGRTYNEQFF.

The chain carries TRBV24-1 and TRBJ2-5, with D possibly called TRBD1 or TRBD2 (6 bases each). Germline V gene lookup returns CDR1 KGHDR and CDR2 SFDVKD. The CDR3 totals 15 residues. Trimming pared 2 bases from V and 4 bases from J, leaving 13 bases between. The DNA of the CDR3 is TGTGCCACCAGTGATTCTCGGGGGCTGGGAGAGACCCAGTACTTC. Protein sequence: CATSDSRGLGETQYF.

In this sample, this clonotype turned up a few times. The chain carries TRBV4-1 and TRBJ1-5; the D is unclear. V lost 1 base, J lost 7 bases, and 11 bases lay in between. The CDR3 is made up of 14 amino acids. Germline CDR1 and CDR2: MGHRA and YSYEKL. The CDR3 protein is CASSQGFEAQPQHF. CDR3 bases: TGCGCCAGCAGCCAAGGATTTGAGGCACAGCCCCAGCATTTT.

This chain connects TRBV18 to TRBJ1-6, with unresolved D. The germline V gene encodes CDR1 KGHSH and CDR2 LQKENI. V lost 3 bases and J lost 8, with 14 bases in between. The CDR3 has 15 amino acids. CDR3 protein: CASSPAPGLDSPLHF. The DNA for the CDR3 is TGTGCCAGCTCACCTGCGCCGGGGTTGGATTCACCCCTCCACTTT. Combining the CDR3 with reference TRBV18 and TRBJ1-6 gives the whole variable domain NAGVMQNPRHLVRRRGQEARLRCSPMKGHSHVYWYRQLPEEGLKFMVYLQKENIIDESGMPKERFSAEFPKEGPSILRIQQVVRGDSAAYFCASSPAPGLDSPLHFGNGTRLTVT.

A few counts support this clonotype. The genes are TRBV28 and TRBJ2-1; 14 bases map to TRBD2. The germline V gene encodes CDR1 MDHEN and CDR2 SYDVKM. The CDR3 is 14 amino acids. Losses at the gene ends were 8 bases for V and 8 bases for J; bases not matched to a gene: 5. CDR3 in DNA: TGTGCCAGCCCCGGGACTAGCGGGAGCTATGAGCAGTTCTTC. The encoded protein is CASPGTSGSYEQFF.

The chain links TRBV6-5 to TRBJ2-7; D is perhaps TRBD1 (5 bases). Trimming shortened V by 7 bases and J by 2 bases, and 15 bases separated the two germline ends. The V gene's germline CDR1 is MNHEY and CDR2 SVGAGI. This CDR3 has 14 residues. The CDR3 DNA reads TGTGCCAGCACCTACGGGCAGGGTACCTACGAGCAGTACTTC. This codes for CASTYGQGTYEQYF.

The chain links TRBV20-1 to TRBJ2-7; 11 nucleotides agree with TRBD2. The J call may be faulty, since TRBJ2-5 better matches the DNA end. There are 16 residues in the CDR3. Germline V lookup: CDR1 DFQATT, CDR2 SNEGSKA (reference sequence). The CDR3 sequence is CSAVDLAGGPGETQYF. The CDR3 DNA reads TGCAGTGCTGTCGATTTAGCGGGGGGGCCTGGGGAGACCCAGTACTTC.

Only a few counts were recorded for this clonotype. The chain is built from TRBV28 and TRBJ2-1; D may be TRBD1 (5 bases). The V end lost 3 bases, the J end lost 5 bases, and 14 bases lay between the germline ends. The CDR3 covers 15 residues. Germline V gene data show CDR1 as MDHEN and CDR2 as SYDVKM. The CDR3 DNA sequence: TGTGCCAGCAGTTTTCAGGGCGACGTAAACAATGAGCAGTTCTTC. This translates into CASSFQGDVNNEQFF.

V usage is TRBV4-3 and J usage is TRBJ2-1; D unresolved. The CDR3 is 13 residues long. Deletions cut 5 bases from V and 0 bases from J, with 5 bases between. Germline V gives CDR1 LGHNA, CDR2 YSLEER. As DNA, the CDR3 is TGCGCCAGCAGCTTCTACTCCTACAATGAGCAGTTCTTC. Translating gives CASSFYSYNEQFF.

V gene TRBV20-1 combines with J gene TRBJ2-5, with TRBD2 matching over 11 bases. Germline loops: CDR1 DFQATT, CDR2 SNEGSKA (reference sequence). There are 16 residues in the CDR3. With V trimmed by 6 bases and J by 10 bases, 19 bases remained unmatched. CDR3 nucleotides: TGCAGTGCCCGCCTTCCGGGACTAGCGGCGCGCGGGGGCCAGTACTTC. Residues: CSARLPGLAARGGQYF.

The V call is TRBV5-1, the J call TRBJ2-4, with 11 bases fitting TRBD2. The assigned J gene may be wrong: the sequence end matches TRBJ2-7 better. This CDR3 is built from 15 residues. Germline V lookup: CDR1 SGHRS, CDR2 YFSETQ. DNA of the CDR3: TGCGCCAGCAGCTCGGCCCCTAGCGGGGGGTACGAGCAGTACTTC. It yields the protein CASSSAPSGGYEQYF.

The chain uses TRBV18 and TRBJ2-3, with 8 bases identical to TRBD1. The CDR3 is made up of 18 amino acids. Trimming removed 3 bases from V and 3 bases from J; junction bases left unmatched: 14. CDR1 KGHSH and CDR2 LQKENI come from the germline V gene. The chain's CDR3 is CASSPLPRQGSGTDTQYF. The CDR3 DNA reads as TGTGCCAGCTCACCCCTACCGAGACAGGGGTCGGGTACAGATACGCAGTATTTT.

The chain combines TRBV5-1 with TRBJ2-3; D possibly corresponds to TRBD2 (6 bases). This CDR3 region has 17 residues. V was cut by 4 bases and J by 4 bases, with 22 bases left in between. Germline CDR1 is SGHRS and CDR2 is YFSETQ. The CDR3 DNA follows: TGCGCCAGCAGCGCGGGGTCTCGTGGCCGATCCTCAGATACGCAGTATTTT. This codes for CASSAGSRGRSSDTQYF.

V usage is TRBV6-6 and J usage is TRBJ1-1; D perhaps matches TRBD1 (6 bases). The CDR3 spans 12 residues. V was shortened by 11 bases and J by 8 bases, with 18 bases between the two germline ends. In germline, CDR1 is MNHNY, CDR2 SVGAGI (reference sequence). The CDR3 region is CACRRGSAEAFF. The CDR3 bases are TGTGCCTGTCGAAGGGGGTCCGCAGAAGCTTTCTTT.

The CDR3 sequence: CASSSGTSGTNEQFF. The CDR3 DNA follows: TGTGCCAGCAGCTCCGGGACTAGCGGGACCAATGAGCAGTTCTTC. The chain is built from TRBV7-6 and TRBJ2-1, with 13 bases fitting TRBD2. The CDR3 runs 15 residues. Germline lookup yields CDR1 SGHVS and CDR2 FNYEAQ. V shed 4 bases and J 6 bases; nucleotides not matched to a gene: 3.

V is TRBV20-1 and J is TRBJ2-3; 7 bases match TRBD1. Germline CDR1 and CDR2: DFQATT and SNEGSKA (reference sequence). CDR3 length: 15 amino acids. V lost 7 bases, J lost 2 bases, and 12 bases stayed unmatched. CDR3 bases: TGCAGTGTCCCCCGCGGACAGGCGAACACAGATACGCAGTATTTT. This translates into CSVPRGQANTDTQYF.

This chain uses TRBV4-3 with TRBJ1-5; tentatively, D is TRBD1 (6 bases). V gave up 0 bases and J gave up 4 bases, with 10 bases separating them. CDR1 and CDR2 (germline): LGHNA, YSLEER. This CDR3 comprises 15 residues. The CDR3 sequence is CASSQDRGQNQPQHF. DNA of the CDR3: TGCGCCAGCAGCCAAGACAGGGGTCAAAATCAGCCCCAGCATTTT.

The gene calls are TRBV11-2 and TRBJ2-5; D remains unclear. The J call could be wrong; TRBJ2-7 is a better fit for the DNA end. This CDR3 spans 15 amino acids. Germline-derived CDR1 and CDR2 are SGHAT and FQNNGV. For the CDR3, the DNA is TGTGCCAGCAGCCAATCGTTCTCTAGGGACTACGAGCAGTACTTC. It specifies CASSQSFSRDYEQYF.

The V and J genes are TRBV20-1 and TRBJ1-1, with 9 nucleotides matching TRBD1. With V trimmed by 3 bases and J by 4 bases, 6 bases remained unmatched. CDR1 is DFQATT, CDR2 SNEGSKA, per germline (reference sequence). CDR3 length: 14 residues. CDR3 in DNA: TGCAGTGCTAGGGACAGGGGTGGGGTCACTGAAGCTTTCTTT. This sequence encodes CSARDRGGVTEAFF.

This clonotype was detected only a few times. The V and J genes are TRBV7-6 and TRBJ2-1; 10 nucleotides line up with TRBD2. CDR1 and CDR2 (germline): SGHVS, FNYEAQ. CDR3 size: 18 residues. V was pared by 2 bases and J by 7 bases, with 14 bases of the junction left unmatched. The CDR3 spells CASSLPERGSGGRNEQFF. Written as DNA, the CDR3 is TGTGCCAGCAGCTTACCCGAGAGGGGTAGCGGGGGGCGGAATGAGCAGTTCTTC.

This clonotype has just a few counts. The CDR3 DNA is TGTGCCAGCAGTTTAATCAAACAGGGACCCTACGAGCAGTACTTC. Its translation is CASSLIKQGPYEQYF. The genes are TRBV12-3 or TRBV12-4 and TRBJ2-7, with D possibly matching TRBD1 (6 bases). This CDR3 region has 15 residues. V was shortened by 2 bases and J by 2 bases, with 13 bases between the two germline ends.

The chain recombines TRBV4-3 with TRBJ2-1; D remains unclear. Germline loops: CDR1 LGHNA, CDR2 YSLEER. Between the trimmed V and J ends, which lost 1 base and 1 base, there was a span of 23 bases. The CDR3 spans 20 residues. The CDR3 spells CASSQGQSEVRIDSYNEQFF. For the CDR3, the DNA is TGCGCCAGCAGCCAAGGCCAATCCGAGGTGCGGATCGATTCCTACAATGAGCAGTTCTTC.

V and J are TRBV4-3 and TRBJ1-2, with D perhaps matching TRBD1 (5 bases). CDR1 and CDR2 from the germline V gene are LGHNA and YSLEER. The CDR3 has 15 amino acids. Deletions cut 4 bases from V and 5 bases from J, with 17 bases between. CDR3 bases: TGCGCCAGCAGCCTCGCGGGGGGGACCTCTTATGGCTACACCTTC. This gives the protein CASSLAGGTSYGYTF.

Only one count was recorded for this clonotype. This chain joins TRBV29-1 and TRBJ2-1; no clear D gene. This CDR3 contains 11 residues. CDR1 is SQVTM and CDR2 is ANQGSEA in the germline V gene. Trimming removed 1 base from V and 12 bases from J, with 10 bases in between. CDR3 sequence (DNA): TGCAGCGTTGAAGTGGGCGGCACGCAGTTCTTC. Amino acid sequence: CSVEVGGTQFF.

Note on this clonotype: It may be a read error: a sequence one base away is much more abundant. The V call is TRBV5-1, the J call TRBJ2-5; weak D call: TRBD2 (5 bases). The CDR3 is 14 amino acids. Germline-derived CDR1 and CDR2 are SGHRS and YFSETQ. Trimming removed 3 bases at V and 0 bases at J, with 9 bases between. The CDR3 sequence is CASSWAGDQETQYF. The CDR3, as DNA: TGCGCCAGCAGCTGGGCCGGGGACCAAGAGACCCAGTACTTC. The entire variable domain, with the rest obtained from reference TRBV5-1 and TRBJ2-5, is as follows: KAGVTQTPRYLIKTRGQQVTLSCSPISGHRSVSWYQQTPGQGLQFLFEYFSETQRNKGNFPGRFSGRQFSNSRSEMNVSTLELGDSALYLCASSWAGDQETQYFGPGTRLLVL.

This sequence joins TRBV24-1 and TRBJ2-7; TRBD2 matches 7 bases. Trimming cost V 8 bases and J 2 bases; bases outside gene matches: 11. Germline CDR1 reads KGHDR; CDR2 reads SFDVKD. The CDR3 contains 15 residues. Here the CDR3 reads CATTIRSGATYEQYF. The CDR3 nucleotides are TGTGCCACCACCATTCGGAGCGGGGCCACCTACGAGCAGTACTTC.

The chain joins TRBV5-1 to TRBJ2-1; D unclear. The germline gives CDR1 SGHRS, CDR2 YFSETQ. CDR3 length equals 15 residues. V lost 5 bases, J lost 2 bases, and 14 bases lay in between. CDR3: CASRPYSNTYNEQFF. DNA of the CDR3: TGCGCCAGCAGGCCCTACAGCAATACCTACAATGAGCAGTTCTTC.